Listed here are 26 T cell receptor beta chains from one sample, sequenced in a study of response to subunit inactivated influenza vaccine. In TCRdb, the RT-PCR reads were re-called with MiXCR into one record per CDR3 protein. The data contain around 650,000 distinct CDR3 sequences, about 15% of them singletons. Material: PBMCs from blood, obtained 11 to 12 days after vaccination. The receptors were sampled from a man aged 45-65 years who received an inactivated influenza vaccine.

The V call is TRBV12-3 or TRBV12-4, the J call TRBJ1-1, with 8 bases matching TRBD1. The CDR3 loop spans 14 amino acids. V was clipped by 5 bases and J by 7 bases; unmatched bases: 9. The CDR3 sequence is CASSPQGAFLEAFF. The CDR3 nucleotides are TGTGCCAGCAGTCCCCAGGGGGCGTTTCTTGAAGCTTTCTTT.

This clonotype was found a few times. The gene calls are TRBV11-1 and TRBJ2-3; TRBD1 or TRBD2 may be the D gene (5 bases each). V was shortened by 5 bases and J by 11 bases, with 14 bases between the two germline ends. This CDR3 spans 12 amino acids. The germline V gene has CDR1 SGHAT and CDR2 FQDESV (reference sequence). The CDR3 DNA follows: TGTGCCAGCAGCCGTGGGTGGGACCAGCAGTATTTT. The encoded protein is CASSRGWDQQYF.

The chain recombines TRBV6-5 with TRBJ1-2; D is unclear. V was pared by 2 bases and J by 8 bases, with 12 bases between. Looked up from germline, CDR1 is MNHEY and CDR2 is SVGAGI. The CDR3 loop spans 13 amino acids. The CDR3, as DNA: TGTGCCAGCAGTTACATCGCCCGGTGGGGCTACACCTTC. Translated, it gives CASSYIARWGYTF.

A few counts support this clonotype. This sequence joins TRBV5-5 and TRBJ1-4; the D gene is possibly TRBD1 (6 bases). V lost 4 bases to trimming and J lost 3 bases, with 13 bases between them. CDR3 length: 15 residues. Germline CDR1 and CDR2: SGHKS and YYEKEE (reference sequence). CDR3 nucleotides: TGTGCCAGCAGCGGCCGACAGGCGTCTAATGAAAAACTGTTTTTT. This encodes CASSGRQASNEKLFF.

This clonotype was counted at least ten times. The chain joins TRBV5-6 to TRBJ1-2, with D possibly matching TRBD1 (5 bases). Germline V gives CDR1 SGHDT, CDR2 YYEEEE. The CDR3 has 15 residues. V lost 3 bases and J lost 6, with 18 bases in between. The CDR3 spells CASSSQGRSVNGYTF. The CDR3 DNA follows: TGTGCCAGCAGCTCCCAGGGACGCTCCGTGAATGGCTACACCTTC.

This chain links TRBV6-2 or TRBV6-3 with TRBJ2-3; 11 bases align to TRBD2. The CDR3 consists of 18 residues. Unmatched junction bases numbered 13, after V lost 4 bases and J lost 4 bases. Germline CDR1 reads MNHEY; CDR2 reads SVGEGT. The CDR3 bases are TGTGCCAGCAGTTGGAATAGCGGGAGGGCCCTCGTGGCAGATACGCAGTATTTT. This gives the protein CASSWNSGRALVADTQYF.

The chain couples TRBV20-1 to TRBJ2-7; 8 bases match TRBD1. The CDR3 consists of 15 residues. Trimming removed 6 bases from V and 4 bases from J; junction bases left unmatched: 14. The germline gives CDR1 DFQATT, CDR2 SNEGSKA (reference sequence). CDR3: CSAPPLGQANYEQYF. CDR3 nucleotide sequence: TGCAGTGCCCCCCCCCTGGGACAGGCCAATTACGAGCAGTACTTC.

This clonotype was picked up a small number of times. The genes are TRBV11-2 and TRBJ2-5; TRBD2 agrees at 12 bases. The CDR3 sequence is 17 residues long. The V gene's germline CDR1 is SGHAT and CDR2 FQNNGV. Losses at the gene ends were 3 bases for V and 2 bases for J; bases not matched to a gene: 7. The CDR3 reads CASSFTHLAGGQETQYF. CDR3 coding DNA: TGTGCCAGCAGCTTCACCCATCTAGCGGGGGGGCAAGAGACCCAGTACTTC.

This clonotype was recorded at least ten times. In nucleotides, the CDR3 is TGCAGTGCTATACCGGGACAGAATTCACCCCTCCACTTT. Translation gives CSAIPGQNSPLHF. The V call is TRBV20-1, the J call TRBJ1-6; 7 nucleotides align to TRBD1. This CDR3 has 13 amino acids. In germline, CDR1 is DFQATT, CDR2 SNEGSKA (reference sequence). The J segment lost 7 bases and the V segment lost 4 bases, leaving 4 bases of the junction unmatched.

The chain couples TRBV12-3 or TRBV12-4 to TRBJ2-2, with D unclear. V gave up 6 bases and J gave up 3 bases, with 20 bases separating them. The CDR3 consists of 17 residues. CDR3 protein: CASSPQMGFIDTGELFF. The CDR3 DNA is TGTGCCAGCAGCCCCCAAATGGGTTTCATAGACACCGGGGAGCTGTTTTTT.

The DNA of the CDR3 is TGTGCCTGGAACCCAGTTCGGGGAGATACGCAGTATTTT. Residues: CAWNPVRGDTQYF. This chain uses TRBV30 with TRBJ2-3; D might be TRBD2 (5 bases). The CDR3 has 13 residues. Germline V gene sequence: CDR1 GTSNPN, CDR2 SVGIG (reference sequence). V shed 4 bases and J shed 5 bases, with 13 bases lying between them.

The chain has TRBV12-3 or TRBV12-4 and TRBJ2-1; D is possibly TRBD1 or TRBD2 (5 bases each). The end of the DNA fits TRBJ2-7 better, so the J call may be wrong. The CDR3 consists of 17 residues. CDR3 region: CASRGDTRHYPYNEQYF. For the CDR3, the DNA is TGTGCCAGCAGGGGGGATACTAGACACTACCCTTACAATGAGCAGTACTTC.

The chain combines TRBV5-1 with TRBJ2-2, with 9 positions matching TRBD2. The V and J ends lost 3 bases and 4 bases, in that order; junction bases with no gene match: 10. The CDR3 contains 17 residues. The germline gives CDR1 SGHRS, CDR2 YFSETQ. The CDR3 reads CASSWMGDSGGTGELFF. As DNA, the CDR3 is TGCGCCAGCAGCTGGATGGGAGATAGCGGGGGCACCGGGGAGCTGTTTTTT.

This clonotype occurred a few times. The V and J genes are TRBV29-1 and TRBJ2-7, with D uncertain. Trimming took off 4 bases at V and 3 bases at J, with 16 bases between the two ends. Germline loops: CDR1 SQVTM, CDR2 ANQGSEA. CDR3 length equals 14 residues. CDR3 residues: CSVGLSGRDYEQYF. CDR3 coding DNA: TGCAGCGTTGGGCTTAGTGGGCGCGACTACGAGCAGTACTTC.

V gene TRBV6-2 or TRBV6-3 combines with J gene TRBJ2-1, with TRBD2 matching over 7 bases. V gave up 2 bases and J gave up 0 bases; unmatched junction bases: 16. Per the germline V gene, CDR1 is MNHEY and CDR2 is SVGEGT. The CDR3 has 20 amino acids. CDR3 in amino acids: CASSYVSWKSGASSYNEQFF. The CDR3 DNA reads TGTGCCAGCAGTTACGTCAGTTGGAAAAGCGGGGCAAGCTCCTACAATGAGCAGTTCTTC.

A few counts support this clonotype. For the CDR3, the DNA is TGCAGTGCTCCCCCGGGGGCTAGCGCCCCAGATACGCAGTATTTT. Amino acids: CSAPPGASAPDTQYF. This chain joins TRBV20-1 and TRBJ2-3; tentatively, D is TRBD1 or TRBD2 (6 bases each). Looked up from germline, CDR1 is DFQATT and CDR2 is SNEGSKA (reference sequence). Trimming removed 5 bases from V and 4 bases from J, with 19 bases in between. CDR3 length: 15 amino acids.

The chain has TRBV7-3 and TRBJ2-2; 10 bases match TRBD2. Germline V CDR1 and CDR2: SGHTA, FQGTGA. This CDR3 has 17 residues. With 0 bases clipped from V and 5 bases from J, the junction kept 6 bases outside the gene matches. CDR3 sequence: CASSLTASTSGTGELFF. CDR3 in DNA: TGTGCCAGCAGCTTAACGGCTTCGACTAGCGGGACCGGGGAGCTGTTTTTT.

This clonotype was counted only a few times. V gene TRBV6-2 or TRBV6-3 combines with J gene TRBJ1-1, with D possibly being TRBD1 (6 bases). This CDR3 has 11 amino acids. Trimming took off 5 bases at V and 9 bases at J, with 10 bases between the two ends. In germline, CDR1 is MNHEY, CDR2 SVGEGT. CDR3 protein: CASSDDRKAFF. CDR3 DNA sequence: TGTGCCAGCAGTGATGACAGGAAAGCTTTCTTT.

This clonotype occurred a few times. The chain combines TRBV5-5 with TRBJ2-5; D call uncertain. CDR3 length: 17 residues. V lost 0 bases, J lost 6 bases, and 21 bases lay in between. Germline assignment: CDR1 SGHKS and CDR2 YYEKEE (reference sequence). CDR3 nucleotide sequence: TGTGCCAGCAGCTTGGGGCCGGCAGTCATAGCCAAGCAGACCCAGTACTTC. Translation: CASSLGPAVIAKQTQYF. Full variable domain (missing parts from reference TRBV5-5 and TRBJ2-5): DAGVTQSPTHLIKTRGQQVTLRCSPISGHKSVSWYQQVLGQGPQFIFQYYEKEERGRGNFPDRFSARQFPNYSSELNVNALLLGDSALYLCASSLGPAVIAKQTQYFGPGTRLLVL.

V gene TRBV4-3 combines with J gene TRBJ2-7, with D uncertain. The CDR3 covers 13 residues. Per germline, CDR1 LGHNA and CDR2 YSLEER. Trimming pared 0 bases from V and 7 bases from J, leaving 10 bases between. The CDR3 loop reads CASSQDPSSEQYF. The CDR3 DNA follows: TGCGCCAGCAGCCAAGATCCATCGAGTGAGCAGTACTTC.

This clonotype was found a few times. The chain combines TRBV11-2 with TRBJ2-1; D is possibly TRBD2 (6 bases). CDR1 and CDR2 (germline): SGHAT, FQNNGV. The CDR3 contains 15 residues. The germline V and J ends were trimmed by 4 bases and 5 bases, with 15 bases remaining between them. The CDR3: CASSYSFRENNEQFF. CDR3 DNA sequence: TGTGCCAGCAGCTATTCTTTTCGGGAGAACAATGAGCAGTTCTTC. Using reference TRBV11-2 and TRBJ2-1 for the parts outside the CDR3, the full variable domain is EAGVAQSPRYKIIEKRQSVAFWCNPISGHATLYWYQQILGQGPKLLIQFQNNGVVDDSQLPKDRFSAERLKGVDSTLKIQPAKLEDSAVYLCASSYSFRENNEQFFGPGTRLTVL.

The chain carries TRBV11-2 and TRBJ2-3, with 7 bases fitting TRBD1. V shed 5 bases and J 1 base; nucleotides not matched to a gene: 6. Germline V gene sequence: CDR1 SGHAT, CDR2 FQNNGV. The CDR3 runs to 15 residues. The CDR3 region is CASSVRQGRTDTQYF. In DNA, the CDR3 is TGTGCCAGCAGCGTCCGACAGGGCCGCACAGATACGCAGTATTTT.

This sequence joins TRBV6-6 and TRBJ2-3; tentative D call: TRBD1 (6 bases). This CDR3 region has 12 residues. With 5 bases removed from V and 7 bases from J, the gap between germline ends came to 10 bases. The V gene's germline CDR1 is MNHNY and CDR2 SVGAGI (reference sequence). In DNA form, the CDR3 reads TGTGCCAGCAGTCGACAGGAGAATACGCAGTATTTT. Protein sequence: CASSRQENTQYF.

The gene calls are TRBV7-2 and TRBJ2-1; 9 bases map to TRBD2. V was pared by 6 bases and J by 2 bases, with 8 bases of the junction left unmatched. Germline values: CDR1 SGHTA, CDR2 FQGNSA. CDR3 length: 16 residues. The CDR3 coding sequence is TGTGCCAGCAGTCGTAGCGGGAGTGTTGCCTACAATGAGCAGTTCTTC. Encoded protein: CASSRSGSVAYNEQFF.

In this sample, this clonotype turned up a few times. The rearrangement links TRBV7-2 to TRBJ1-2, with a possible D match to TRBD1 (5 bases). CDR1 is SGHTA and CDR2 is FQGNSA in the germline V gene. The CDR3 loop spans 15 amino acids. Trimming removed 5 bases from V and 2 bases from J, with 15 bases in between. CDR3: CASSRAGDGNYGYTF. In nucleotides, the CDR3 is TGTGCCAGCAGCAGAGCTGGGGACGGAAACTATGGCTACACCTTC.

This clonotype was observed a few times. The chain joins TRBV28 to TRBJ1-5; D is unresolved. Germline CDR1 and CDR2: MDHEN and SYDVKM. V lost 5 bases and J 0 bases, leaving 20 bases between the germline ends. The CDR3 length is 18 residues. The CDR3 DNA follows: TGTGCCAGCAGTCCCTCCCCTGCTCGGGCGGATAGCAATCAGCCCCAGCATTTT. This translates into CASSPSPARADSNQPQHF.